This entry lists 22 T cell receptor beta chains sequenced from one sample in a study of OX40 agonist ivuxolimab in advanced cancers. Data came from immunoSEQ multiplex PCR; TCRdb stores just in-frame clones and leaves some out. The table lists about 70,000 clones, about nine tenths of them singletons, with more than 1% in the top ten. The sequenced sample was CD4+ or CD8+ T cells sorted from blood, obtained in a trial of the OX40 agonist ivuxolimab. These receptors all stem from an adult with an advanced solid tumor such as melanoma, head and neck, liver or kidney cancer.

This chain connects TRBV19 to TRBJ2-3; 10 bases are shared with TRBD2. The ends lost 6 bases at V and 3 bases at J; junction bases unmatched: 6. This CDR3 contains 15 residues. Germline V gives CDR1 LNHDA, CDR2 SQIVND (reference sequence). The CDR3 spells CASRLAGGGTDTQYF. CDR3 sequence (DNA): TGTGCCAGTAGATTAGCGGGGGGCGGGACAGATACGCAGTATTTT. The whole variable domain, remainder taken from reference TRBV19 and TRBJ2-3, is DGGITQSPKYLFRKEGQNVTLSCEQNLNHDAMYWYRQDPGQGLRLIYYSQIVNDFQKGDIAEGYSVSREKKESFPLTVTSAQKNPTAFYLCASRLAGGGTDTQYFGPGTRLTVL.

The chain is built from TRBV19 and TRBJ1-4; D not certain. This CDR3 is 15 amino acids long. Trimming removed 5 bases at V and 8 bases at J, with 18 bases between. Germline CDR1 LNHDA, CDR2 SQIVND (reference sequence). The CDR3 nucleotides read TGTGCCAGTAGTTCCCCAAAGTCGTCGAGAGAAAAACTGTTTTTT. This sequence encodes CASSSPKSSREKLFF.

This chain connects TRBV27 to TRBJ1-1; perhaps TRBD1 as D (5 bases). Germline assignment: CDR1 MNHEY and CDR2 SMNVEV (reference sequence). V lost 0 bases and J 1 base, leaving 12 bases between the germline ends. This CDR3 has 16 residues. Here the CDR3 DNA reads TGTGCCAGCAGTTTATCGATTACAGGTTGGAACACTGAAGCTTTCTTT. This sequence encodes CASSLSITGWNTEAFF.

The chain carries TRBV28 and TRBJ2-1, with D hard to call. This CDR3 region has 13 residues. The ends were cut back, 8 bases at V and 10 bases at J, with 18 bases in the middle. CDR1 and CDR2 from the germline V gene are MDHEN and SYDVKM. The CDR3 sequence is CASGIETQTEQFF. CDR3 coding DNA: TGTGCCAGCGGAATTGAAACCCAGACCGAGCAGTTCTTC.

The chain joins TRBV6-1 to TRBJ2-1, with D perhaps matching TRBD2 (6 bases). V was shortened by 10 bases and J by 5 bases, with 21 bases between the two germline ends. The CDR3 runs to 15 residues. In germline, CDR1 is MNHNS, CDR2 SASEGT. CDR3 bases: TGTGCCATTACGCCCGTTGGGAGGCGGAACAATGAGCAGTTCTTC. Its translation is CAITPVGRRNNEQFF.

The gene calls are TRBV13 and TRBJ1-4; 9 bases are a match to TRBD1. J was trimmed by 5 bases and V by 1 base; bases with no gene match: 2. Looked up from germline, CDR1 is PRHDT and CDR2 is FYEKMQ (reference sequence). This CDR3 region has 15 residues. CDR3 nucleotides: TGTGCCAGCAGCTTAGCGGGGACAGGGAATGAAAAACTGTTTTTT. This sequence encodes CASSLAGTGNEKLFF.

The chain employs TRBV5-4 and TRBJ2-3; D gene uncertain. The length of the CDR3 is 14 residues. The germline CDR1 and CDR2 sequences are SGHNT and YYREEE (reference sequence). V was clipped by 5 bases and J by 0 bases, with 10 bases between them. The CDR3 sequence is CASRPGTSTDTQYF. Here the CDR3 DNA reads TGTGCCAGCAGGCCTGGTACTAGCACAGATACGCAGTATTTT.

J is TRBJ2-1 and V is TRBV18; unclear D gene. This CDR3 comprises 18 residues. V was pared by 1 base and J by 6 bases, with 22 bases between. The germline V gene encodes CDR1 KGHSH and CDR2 LQKENI. The CDR3 loop is CASSPRNRLTYSGNEQFF. The CDR3 coding sequence is TGTGCCAGCTCACCACGGAACCGCCTTACATACTCTGGCAATGAGCAGTTCTTC.

The sample holds a few counts of this clone. The chain recombines TRBV2 with TRBJ2-7, with 8 nucleotides matching TRBD1. V was clipped by 6 bases and J by 4 bases; unmatched bases: 5. There are 13 residues in the CDR3. Germline values: CDR1 SNHLY, CDR2 FYNNEI. Here the CDR3 reads CASREQGEYEQYF. Here the CDR3 DNA reads TGTGCCAGCAGGGAACAGGGGGAGTACGAGCAGTACTTC.

The chain recombines TRBV6-5 with TRBJ2-3; 10 bases are shared with TRBD2. Per germline, CDR1 MNHEY and CDR2 SVGAGI. The CDR3 runs to 15 residues. V lost 6 bases to trimming and J lost 5 bases; unmatched junction nucleotides: 8. CDR3 sequence (DNA): TGTGCCAGCAGGGGGAGCGGGGGGGAGGGAGATACGCAGTATTTT. Its translation: CASRGSGGEGDTQYF.

The DNA for the CDR3 is TGTGCCAGCTCACCATTCTCGGGGGGGCTAACAGATACGCAGTATTTT. Its translation: CASSPFSGGLTDTQYF. V and J are TRBV18 and TRBJ2-3; 8 bases map to TRBD2. Trimming removed 2 bases from V and 3 bases from J; junction bases left unmatched: 7. Germline assignment: CDR1 KGHSH and CDR2 LQKENI. This CDR3 is 16 amino acids long.

The V and J genes are TRBV16 and TRBJ1-1; D is undetermined. The CDR3 sequence is 15 residues long. The germline V and J ends were trimmed by 1 base and 0 bases, with 9 bases remaining between them. Germline-derived CDR1 and CDR2 are KGHSY and FQNENV. The CDR3 sequence is CASSQLSSLNTEAFF. DNA of the CDR3: TGTGCCAGCAGCCAATTGTCCAGCTTGAACACTGAAGCTTTCTTT.

The J gene is TRBJ1-1, the V gene TRBV5-1; D is undetermined. CDR1 is SGHRS and CDR2 is YFSETQ in the germline V gene. V lost 0 bases and J 0 bases, leaving 9 bases between the germline ends. The CDR3 runs 15 residues. The chain's CDR3 is CASSLAASMNTEAFF. In DNA, the CDR3 is TGCGCCAGCAGCTTGGCTGCGAGTATGAACACTGAAGCTTTCTTT.

The chain has TRBV11-1 and TRBJ1-1; D unresolved. The germline V gene encodes CDR1 SGHAT and CDR2 FQDESV (reference sequence). The V gene lost 1 base and the J gene lost 1 base, with 7 bases spanning the gap. The CDR3 runs 14 residues. CDR3 sequence (DNA): TGTGCCAGCAGCTTAGGGGCGACGAACACTGAAGCTTTCTTT. This gives the protein CASSLGATNTEAFF.

The chain has TRBV27 and TRBJ1-2; 11 bases map to TRBD1. The V gene's germline CDR1 is MNHEY and CDR2 SMNVEV (reference sequence). Trimming cost V 4 bases and J 1 base; bases outside gene matches: 5. This CDR3 is built from 16 residues. The CDR3 DNA sequence: TGTGCCAGCAGTTCCCGGACAGGGGGCTATAACTATGGCTACACCTTC. It codes for CASSSRTGGYNYGYTF.

This chain uses TRBV7-7 with TRBJ2-1; 8 bases are shared with TRBD1. The CDR3 is 15 amino acids. Trimming took 5 bases from V and 2 from J; bases not matched to a gene: 5. Germline V gene data show CDR1 as SSHAT and CDR2 as FNYEAQ (reference sequence). The CDR3 bases are TGTGCCAGCAGCCCGGACAGGGCCACCTACAATGAGCAGTTCTTC. Translating gives CASSPDRATYNEQFF.

The chain is built from TRBV5-4 and TRBJ2-3; no clear D. CDR1 is SGHNT, CDR2 YYREEE, per germline (reference sequence). The V end was cut by 5 bases, the J end by 0 bases, with 10 bases between. This CDR3 has 14 amino acids. The CDR3 sequence: CASRDSSSTDTQYF. CDR3 DNA: TGTGCCAGCAGAGACTCGAGTAGCACAGATACGCAGTATTTT.

The chain joins TRBV28 to TRBJ1-6; 10 bases map to TRBD1. From germline, CDR1 is MDHEN and CDR2 SYDVKM. This CDR3 has 15 amino acids. J was trimmed by 10 bases and V by 8 bases; bases with no gene match: 11. The CDR3: CASSSTGGAYSPLHF. As DNA, the CDR3 is TGTGCCAGCTCGTCGACAGGGGGCGCGTACTCACCCCTCCACTTT.

This chain joins TRBV30 and TRBJ2-5; possibly TRBD2 for D (6 bases). Germline CDR1 reads GTSNPN; CDR2 reads SVGIG (reference sequence). V was shortened by 2 bases and J by 3 bases, with 10 bases between the two germline ends. The CDR3 spans 13 residues. The CDR3 region is CAWSSGQKETQYF. As DNA, the CDR3 is TGTGCCTGGAGTAGCGGGCAAAAAGAGACCCAGTACTTC.

This chain joins TRBV15 and TRBJ2-5; D is unclear. CDR1 and CDR2 from the germline V gene are LNHNV and YYDKDF (reference sequence). The V and J ends lost 6 bases and 8 bases respectively, with 4 bases between them. The CDR3 extends over 9 amino acids. The CDR3 sequence: CATRGTQYF. DNA for the CDR3: TGTGCCACCAGAGGAACCCAGTACTTC.

The genes are TRBV6-5 and TRBJ1-2; a possible D gene is TRBD1 (5 bases). This CDR3 region has 13 residues. V lost 2 bases to trimming and J lost 6 bases, with 10 bases between them. Germline CDR1 MNHEY, CDR2 SVGAGI. The CDR3 protein is CASSYEGRDGYTF. The CDR3 coding sequence is TGTGCCAGCAGTTACGAGGGACGAGATGGCTACACCTTC.

The chain combines TRBV5-5 with TRBJ1-2, with a tentative D call TRBD1 (5 bases). The length of the CDR3 is 13 residues. Trimming left V 3 bases short and J 8 bases short, with 14 bases between. Germline V gene data show CDR1 as SGHKS and CDR2 as YYEKEE (reference sequence). The CDR3 DNA reads TGTGCCAGCAGCTGGGCAGGGTCTGAAGGCTACACCTTC. Its translation: CASSWAGSEGYTF.